A single sample is the source of the 17 T cell receptor beta chains below, sequenced in a study of identical twins. TCRdb analysed the 5' RACE reads with MiXCR anew, one entry per CDR3 protein. Of fewer than 350,000 distinct CDR3 sequences detected, around 8.8% appear once; the ten largest clones hold approximately 2%. These data are also associated with another study on yellow fever vaccine responses in identical twins.

Sequencing was performed on memory (CD45RO+) T cells sorted from blood. The receptors shown here come from a woman between 18 and 29 years old in good health.

V gene TRBV12-3 or TRBV12-4 combines with J gene TRBJ2-2, with D maybe TRBD2 (7 bases). This CDR3 has 16 residues. Trimming took off 6 bases at V and 6 bases at J, with 20 bases between the two ends. CDR3 protein: CASSLVGGGAPGELFF. As DNA, the CDR3 is TGTGCCAGCAGCTTGGTCGGCGGGGGCGCCCCCGGGGAGCTGTTTTTT.

This clonotype came up many times. The chain employs TRBV7-9 and TRBJ2-2; 9 nucleotides line up with TRBD2. The CDR3 extends over 16 amino acids. Germline trimming cut 1 base from V and 2 bases from J; bases unmatched to any gene: 2. CDR1 is SEHNR, CDR2 FQNEAQ, per germline (reference sequence). CDR3 residues: CASSLGLADNTGELFF. The CDR3 coding sequence is TGTGCCAGCAGCTTAGGACTAGCGGATAACACCGGGGAGCTGTTTTTT.

This clonotype was seen only a few times. The V call is TRBV20-1, the J call TRBJ2-3; a possible D gene is TRBD1 (7 bases). The CDR3 consists of 16 residues. Trimming took off 3 bases at V and 0 bases at J, with 16 bases between the two ends. Germline V gene sequence: CDR1 DFQATT, CDR2 SNEGSKA (reference sequence). CDR3 DNA sequence: TGCAGTGCTAGCATCAGGGGGGCGGCTAGCACAGATACGCAGTATTTT. Translation: CSASIRGAASTDTQYF.

In its sample, this clonotype was seen many times. This chain uses TRBV5-1 with TRBJ2-2; D ambiguous. V was clipped by 0 bases and J by 1 base, with 10 bases between them. The CDR3 extends over 16 amino acids. CDR1 is SGHRS and CDR2 is YFSETQ in the germline V gene. This CDR3 is CASSLDGGRNTGELFF. The DNA for the CDR3 is TGCGCCAGCAGCTTGGACGGCGGTAGGAACACCGGGGAGCTGTTTTTT.

This clonotype has at least ten counts. CDR3 residues: CAISESGGGKTDTQYF. CDR3 bases: TGTGCCATCAGTGAGTCGGGCGGGGGAAAAACAGATACGCAGTATTTT. The gene calls are TRBV10-3 and TRBJ2-3; 7 nucleotides match TRBD2. This CDR3 region has 16 residues. From germline, CDR1 is ENHRY and CDR2 SYGVKD. J gave up 3 bases and V 0 bases, and 6 bases lay outside the gene matches.

This clonotype was counted at least ten times. The chain is built from TRBV24-1 and TRBJ2-1; a weak D match, TRBD2 (7 bases). Germline V gene data show CDR1 as KGHDR and CDR2 as SFDVKD. The CDR3 has 15 amino acids. The V and J ends lost 5 bases and 6 bases respectively, with 16 bases between them. The CDR3 reads CATSAFGGLANEQFF. The CDR3 nucleotides are TGTGCCACCAGTGCCTTCGGGGGGCTTGCCAATGAGCAGTTCTTC.

This clonotype has just a few counts. The chain has TRBV3-1 and TRBJ2-5, with TRBD2 identical over 14 bases. The V gene end was trimmed by 3 bases and the J gene end by 5 bases; junction bases not matched to a gene: 5. This CDR3 contains 16 residues. Germline-derived CDR1 and CDR2 are LGHDT and YNNKEL (reference sequence). CDR3 protein: CASSQTSGGVVETQYF. The DNA for the CDR3 is TGTGCCAGCAGCCAGACTAGCGGGGGGGTTGTGGAGACCCAGTACTTC.

The chain recombines TRBV7-6 with TRBJ2-3, with 11 bases matching TRBD2. This CDR3 has 16 residues. Germline V lookup: CDR1 SGHVS, CDR2 FNYEAQ. The J segment lost 4 bases and the V segment lost 9 bases, leaving 12 bases of the junction unmatched. The CDR3 DNA sequence: TGTGCCAGTAAGCCCCTATTAGCGGGAGGGGCAGATACGCAGTATTTT. It translates to CASKPLLAGGADTQYF.

This clonotype was counted only a few times. This sequence may be a read error, since a much larger clone differs from it by one base. This rearrangement joins TRBV29-1 to TRBJ2-1, with TRBD2 as a possible D gene (6 bases). The CDR3 runs to 15 residues. Germline CDR1 is SQVTM and CDR2 is ANQGSEA. The CDR3: CSAEGRGRSYNEQFF. CDR3 DNA sequence: TGCAGCGCTGAAGGCCGGGGGAGGTCCTACAATGAGCAGTTCTTC.

CDR3 amino acids: CSASTRAGGTYGYTF. CDR3 in DNA: TGCAGTGCTAGTACTCGGGCAGGGGGCACTTATGGCTACACCTTC. The chain has TRBV20-1 and TRBJ1-2; 8 positions match TRBD1. The CDR3 runs to 15 residues. Trimming at V came to 3 bases and at J to 5 bases, leaving 11 bases not matched to a gene. CDR1 is DFQATT and CDR2 is SNEGSKA in the germline V gene (reference sequence).

The chain links TRBV20-1 to TRBJ2-6, with D perhaps assigned TRBD1 or TRBD2 (6 bases each). The CDR3 contains 12 residues. The V gene lost 4 bases and the J gene lost 9 bases, with 10 bases spanning the gap. Germline V gene data show CDR1 as DFQATT and CDR2 as SNEGSKA (reference sequence). In DNA, the CDR3 is TGCAGTGCTATCAGGGGAGGCAACGTCCTGACTTTC. Translation gives CSAIRGGNVLTF.

The sample holds many counts of this clonotype. The gene calls are TRBV28 and TRBJ2-5, with 14 bases aligning to TRBD2. J was trimmed by 6 bases and V by 1 base; bases with no gene match: 10. The CDR3 extends over 18 amino acids. CDR1 and CDR2 from the germline V gene are MDHEN and SYDVKM. CDR3 sequence: CASSLSALTSGGAKTQYF. The CDR3 DNA follows: TGTGCCAGCAGTTTATCGGCCCTGACTAGCGGGGGGGCGAAGACCCAGTACTTC.

This clonotype was found many times. This chain links TRBV2 with TRBJ2-1, with D tentatively TRBD2 (5 bases). Per the germline V gene, CDR1 is SNHLY and CDR2 is FYNNEI. The CDR3 covers 11 residues. Trimming shortened V by 6 bases and J by 7 bases, and 7 bases separated the two germline ends. The CDR3 sequence: CASSRRNEQFF. CDR3 in DNA: TGTGCCAGCAGCAGGAGGAATGAGCAGTTCTTC.

The V and J genes are TRBV7-8 and TRBJ2-3, with TRBD2 identical over 10 bases. The CDR3 extends over 17 amino acids. CDR1 is SGHVS and CDR2 is FQNEAQ in the germline V gene. Trimming cost V 2 bases and J 0 bases; bases outside gene matches: 5. Written as DNA, the CDR3 is TGTGCCAGCAGCTTACGAGGACTAGCGGCTAGCACAGATACGCAGTATTTT. Its protein is CASSLRGLAASTDTQYF. The variable domain in full, with the rest retrieved from reference TRBV7-8 and TRBJ2-3, is GAGVSQSPRYKVAKRGQDVALRCDPISGHVSLFWYQQALGQGPEFLTYFQNEAQLDKSGLPSDRFFAERPEGSVSTLKIQRTQQEDSAVYLCASSLRGLAASTDTQYFGPGTRLTVL.

Ten or more counts support this clonotype. The chain is built from TRBV6-1 and TRBJ1-5; D is perhaps TRBD1 (6 bases). Germline V gives CDR1 MNHNS, CDR2 SASEGT. V was cut by 5 bases and J by 2 bases, with 10 bases left in between. The CDR3 runs 14 residues. The CDR3 nucleotides are TGTGCCAGCAGTCCATCAGGGGGCAATCAGCCCCAGCATTTT. It codes for CASSPSGGNQPQHF.

Only a few counts were recorded for this clonotype. This rearrangement joins TRBV6-1 to TRBJ2-3; TRBD2 matches 12 bases. From germline, CDR1 is MNHNS and CDR2 SASEGT. This CDR3 contains 20 residues. The V segment lost 2 bases and the J segment 1 base; nucleotides outside the gene matches: 13. The CDR3 sequence is CASSENGLAGGRVGTDTQYF. In nucleotides, the CDR3 is TGTGCCAGCAGTGAAAATGGCCTAGCGGGAGGGCGGGTCGGCACAGATACGCAGTATTTT.

This clonotype was detected ten times or more. This rearrangement joins TRBV7-8 to TRBJ2-2; 7 nucleotides line up with TRBD2. V dropped 2 bases and J dropped 6; count of bases not matched to a gene: 6. Germline V gives CDR1 SGHVS, CDR2 FQNEAQ. The CDR3 sequence is 15 residues long. For the CDR3, the DNA is TGTGCCAGCAGCTTAAGAGCGGGGAGAGCCGGGGAGCTGTTTTTT. It encodes CASSLRAGRAGELFF. The full variable domain, with the rest looked up from reference TRBV7-8 and TRBJ2-2, is GAGVSQSPRYKVAKRGQDVALRCDPISGHVSLFWYQQALGQGPEFLTYFQNEAQLDKSGLPSDRFFAERPEGSVSTLKIQRTQQEDSAVYLCASSLRAGRAGELFFGEGSRLTVL.